Listed below are T cell receptor beta chains from one sample, sequenced in a study of control samples from healthy donors and cancer patients. Produced via immunoSEQ multiplex PCR; TCRdb's table is partial and in-frame only. The data contain roughly 73,000 clones, 85% to 95% of them singletons. Material for sequencing was blood. These TCRs come from an older woman in good health. CDR3s leave out the opening cysteine and the closing phenylalanine or tryptophan. The order of the fields is D gene, J gene, V gene, clone size, CDR3 protein. D genes are given only for firm matches. A row's size may be missing; if present it is once, few, many or a size class.

D: .
J: TRBJ1-2
V: TRBV6-2/TRBV6-3
size: .
CDR3: ASSSGNYGYT

D: .
J: TRBJ1-1
V: TRBV18
size: .
CDR3: ASSPAAMNTEAF

D: TRBD1
J: TRBJ2-1
V: TRBV4-3
size: .
CDR3: ASSQEGQGNEQF

D: .
J: TRBJ2-3
V: TRBV27
size: .
CDR3: ASRPYGASDRNYSTDTQY

D: TRBD2
J: TRBJ2-2
V: TRBV3-1/TRBV3-2
size: .
CDR3: ASCQTSDVTGELF

D: .
J: TRBJ2-2
V: TRBV6-5
size: few
CDR3: ASSSYQGPGELF

D: .
J: TRBJ1-1
V: TRBV6-2/TRBV6-3
size: .
CDR3: ASSYSSFRGDLEAF

D: TRBD2
J: TRBJ2-3
V: TRBV28
size: .
CDR3: ASREASGSGTDTQY

D: .
J: TRBJ1-4
V: TRBV5-1
size: .
CDR3: ASSSDGNEKLF

D: .
J: TRBJ1-5
V: TRBV15
size: .
CDR3: ATSRDNTNQPQH

D: TRBD1
J: TRBJ2-7
V: TRBV6-1
size: .
CDR3: ASSERTGGGYEQY

D: .
J: TRBJ1-1
V: TRBV5-4
size: .
CDR3: ASSLDQRQNTEAF

D: .
J: TRBJ2-3
V: TRBV13
size: .
CDR3: ASSLAYQPNTDTQY

D: .
J: TRBJ1-2
V: TRBV30
size: .
CDR3: AWSPKGVEQGLGYGYT

D: .
J: TRBJ2-5
V: TRBV18
size: .
CDR3: ASSPQGTETQY

D: TRBD1
J: TRBJ2-7
V: TRBV5-5
size: .
CDR3: ASSPVTGQGSYEQY

D: .
J: TRBJ1-4
V: TRBV7-8
size: once
CDR3: ASSSYRVPTNEKLF

D: TRBD2
J: TRBJ2-1
V: TRBV9
size: .
CDR3: ASSAPLTSGRANEQF

D: .
J: TRBJ2-1
V: TRBV29-1
size: .
CDR3: SVEPSDQNSNEQF

D: .
J: TRBJ2-1
V: TRBV18
size: .
CDR3: ASSPRVASDEQF

D: TRBD1
J: TRBJ1-1
V: TRBV24-1
size: .
CDR3: ATSDTGGVTEAF

D: .
J: TRBJ1-4
V: TRBV6-1
size: .
CDR3: ASSEEQDLRAGELF

D: TRBD1
J: TRBJ1-1
V: TRBV18
size: .
CDR3: ASSPGTGRLNTEAF

D: .
J: TRBJ2-1
V: TRBV9
size: .
CDR3: ASTDSGRGSNEQF

D: TRBD2
J: TRBJ2-7
V: TRBV5-1
size: .
CDR3: ASSATSGRSSGEQY

D: .
J: TRBJ2-1
V: TRBV9
size: .
CDR3: ASSVESLVGEQF

D: .
J: TRBJ1-1
V: TRBV2
size: once
CDR3: ASSEGQSTEAF

D: .
J: TRBJ2-2
V: TRBV19
size: once
CDR3: ASNVRGRRAGELF

D: .
J: TRBJ2-1
V: TRBV7-2
size: .
CDR3: ASRRPGSSYNEQF

D: .
J: TRBJ1-5
V: TRBV6-5
size: .
CDR3: ASSLGSGGQPQH

D: .
J: TRBJ2-3
V: TRBV27
size: .
CDR3: ASSVGRGDTQY

D: .
J: TRBJ2-5
V: TRBV19
size: .
CDR3: ASSTGMTSAPGETQY

D: .
J: TRBJ1-4
V: TRBV10-3
size: .
CDR3: AISPDGVKEKLF

D: .
J: TRBJ1-5
V: TRBV4-3
size: .
CDR3: ASSQDWAPNQPQH

D: .
J: TRBJ2-1
V: TRBV5-1
size: .
CDR3: ASHSGQAYNEQF

D: .
J: TRBJ1-6
V: TRBV3-1/TRBV3-2
size: .
CDR3: ASSQTDGSLH

D: TRBD1
J: TRBJ2-7
V: TRBV30
size: .
CDR3: AWSLRGTGGYEQY